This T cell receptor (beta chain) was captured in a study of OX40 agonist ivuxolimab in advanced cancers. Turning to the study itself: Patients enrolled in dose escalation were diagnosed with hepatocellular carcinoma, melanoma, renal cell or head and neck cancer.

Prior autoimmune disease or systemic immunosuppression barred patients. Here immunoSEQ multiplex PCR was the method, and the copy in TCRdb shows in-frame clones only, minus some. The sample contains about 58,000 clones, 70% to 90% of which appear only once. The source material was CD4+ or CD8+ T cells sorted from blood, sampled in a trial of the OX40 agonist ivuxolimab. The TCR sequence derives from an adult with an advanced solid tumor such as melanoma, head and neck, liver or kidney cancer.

CDR3 loop: CASSRTGGTEAFF. DNA for the CDR3: TGTGCCAGCAGCAGAACAGGGGGCACTGAAGCTTTCTTT. The rearrangement joins TRBV11-3 to TRBJ1-1; TRBD1 matches 8 bases. Germline-derived CDR1 and CDR2 are SGHNT and YENEEA. With 5 bases clipped from V and 4 bases from J, the junction kept 3 bases outside the gene matches. The CDR3 spans 13 residues.